These T cell receptor beta chains were read from a single sample in a study of cytomegalovirus exposure and HLA in healthy donors. Sequencing used immunoSEQ multiplex PCR; TCRdb keeps in-frame clones, though not all of them. The sample records around 90,000 clones, less than 80% being singletons. The sequenced sample was PBMCs. These receptors originate from a woman aged 45-59 years in good health and CMV-seropositive. CDR3s include the opening cysteine and the closing phenylalanine or tryptophan. The order of the fields is CDR3 DNA, CDR3 protein, clone size, V gene, D gene, J gene. The D gene is left open where the match is weak. Size is omitted from some rows. Given values are once, few, many or a class for expanded clones.

CDR3 DNA: TGCGCCAGCAGCCTCGGACAGAACTCCTACGAGCAGTACTTC
CDR3 protein: CASSLGQNSYEQYF
clone size: -
V gene: TRBV4-3
D gene: -
J gene: TRBJ2-7

CDR3 DNA: TGTGCCAGCAGCTCAAATAGCCTCTATAATTCACCCCTCCACTTT
CDR3 protein: CASSSNSLYNSPLHF
clone size: -
V gene: TRBV7-8
D gene: -
J gene: TRBJ1-6

CDR3 DNA: TGCGCCAGCAGCTTGGGTCTGTTTTACGAGCAGTACTTC
CDR3 protein: CASSLGLFYEQYF
clone size: -
V gene: TRBV5-1
D gene: -
J gene: TRBJ2-7

CDR3 DNA: TGTGCCAGCAGCTTAGCGGACAGGGGGACGGATGGCTACACCTTC
CDR3 protein: CASSLADRGTDGYTF
clone size: once
V gene: TRBV7-9
D gene: TRBD1
J gene: TRBJ1-2

CDR3 DNA: TGTGCCAGCAGCTTCTCGGTTTTCTACGAGCAGTACTTC
CDR3 protein: CASSFSVFYEQYF
clone size: -
V gene: TRBV11-1
D gene: -
J gene: TRBJ2-7

CDR3 DNA: TGTGCCAGTAGTGGGGGGGGTCAGCCCCAGCATTTT
CDR3 protein: CASSGGGQPQHF
clone size: -
V gene: TRBV19
D gene: -
J gene: TRBJ1-5

CDR3 DNA: TGTGCCAGCACCACACATACCCCCTACGAGCAGTACTTC
CDR3 protein: CASTTHTPYEQYF
clone size: -
V gene: TRBV6-5
D gene: -
J gene: TRBJ2-7

CDR3 DNA: TGTGCCAGCAGACCTACCTCTGGAAACACCATATATTTT
CDR3 protein: CASRPTSGNTIYF
clone size: few
V gene: TRBV2
D gene: -
J gene: TRBJ1-3

CDR3 DNA: TGTGCCAGCAGCTTGGTCAGGCAGACCAATGAGCAGTTCTTC
CDR3 protein: CASSLVRQTNEQFF
clone size: -
V gene: TRBV5-6
D gene: -
J gene: TRBJ2-1

CDR3 DNA: TGCGCCAGCAGCCCTAATTTGCGAGGGACAGATACGCAGTATTTT
CDR3 protein: CASSPNLRGTDTQYF
clone size: many
V gene: TRBV4-1
D gene: -
J gene: TRBJ2-3

CDR3 DNA: TGTGCCAGCAGCGAACAAGAACGGGAAAAACTGTTTTTT
CDR3 protein: CASSEQEREKLFF
clone size: -
V gene: TRBV2
D gene: -
J gene: TRBJ1-4

CDR3 DNA: TGCGCCAGCAGCTTGGCCAGGGCGAGAGGAGAGACCCAGTACTTC
CDR3 protein: CASSLARARGETQYF
clone size: -
V gene: TRBV5-1
D gene: -
J gene: TRBJ2-5

CDR3 DNA: TGTGCCAGCAGACAGAACACTGAAGCTTTCTTT
CDR3 protein: CASRQNTEAFF
clone size: -
V gene: TRBV19
D gene: -
J gene: TRBJ1-1

CDR3 DNA: TGTGCCAGTAGTGCCAGGGACAGTTCGCTCTCTGGAAACACCATATATTTT
CDR3 protein: CASSARDSSLSGNTIYF
clone size: -
V gene: TRBV19
D gene: TRBD1
J gene: TRBJ1-3

CDR3 DNA: TGCGCCAGCAGCTTGACAGGGAATTGGAATTCACCCCTCCACTTT
CDR3 protein: CASSLTGNWNSPLHF
clone size: -
V gene: TRBV5-1
D gene: -
J gene: TRBJ1-6

CDR3 DNA: TGCGCCAGCAGCTACACAGGGGAAAGGGGCAATCAGCCCCAGCATTTT
CDR3 protein: CASSYTGERGNQPQHF
clone size: -
V gene: TRBV4-1
D gene: TRBD1
J gene: TRBJ1-5

CDR3 DNA: TGTGCCAGTAGTCAGCAGGATTCACCCCTCCACTTT
CDR3 protein: CASSQQDSPLHF
clone size: -
V gene: TRBV19
D gene: -
J gene: TRBJ1-6

CDR3 DNA: TGTGCCAGCGGTAGCGTAACGAACACCGGGGAGCTGTTTTTT
CDR3 protein: CASGSVTNTGELFF
clone size: few
V gene: TRBV2
D gene: -
J gene: TRBJ2-2